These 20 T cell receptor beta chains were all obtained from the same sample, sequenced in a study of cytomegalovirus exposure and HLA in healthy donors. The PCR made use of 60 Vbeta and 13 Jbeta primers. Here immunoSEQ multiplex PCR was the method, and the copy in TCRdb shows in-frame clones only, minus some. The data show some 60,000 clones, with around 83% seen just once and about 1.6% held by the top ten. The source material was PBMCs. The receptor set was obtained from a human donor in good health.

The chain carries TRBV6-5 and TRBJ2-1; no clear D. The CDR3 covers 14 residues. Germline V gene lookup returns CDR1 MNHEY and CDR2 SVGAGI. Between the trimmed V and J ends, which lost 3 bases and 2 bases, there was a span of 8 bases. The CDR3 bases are TGTGCCAGCAGTTATGATACAGCCTACAATGAGCAGTTCTTC. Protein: CASSYDTAYNEQFF.

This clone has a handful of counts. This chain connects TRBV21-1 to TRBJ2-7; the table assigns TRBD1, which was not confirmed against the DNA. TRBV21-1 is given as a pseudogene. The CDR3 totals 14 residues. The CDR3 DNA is TGTGCCAGCAGCCTCCAGGGGGCTCAGGACGAGCAGTACTTC. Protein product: CASSLQGAQDEQYF.

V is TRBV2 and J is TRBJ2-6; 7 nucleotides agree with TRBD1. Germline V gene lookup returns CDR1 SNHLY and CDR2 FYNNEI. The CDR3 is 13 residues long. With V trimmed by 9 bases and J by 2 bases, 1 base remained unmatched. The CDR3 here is CASDRAGANVLTF. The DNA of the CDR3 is TGTGCCAGTGACAGGGCTGGGGCCAACGTCCTGACTTTC.

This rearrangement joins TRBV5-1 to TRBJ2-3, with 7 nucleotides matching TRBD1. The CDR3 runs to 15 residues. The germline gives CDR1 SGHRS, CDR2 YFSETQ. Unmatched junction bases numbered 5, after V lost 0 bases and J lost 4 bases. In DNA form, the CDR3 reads TGCGCCAGCAGCTTGGAAGGGGGCTGGGCAGATACGCAGTATTTT. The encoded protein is CASSLEGGWADTQYF.

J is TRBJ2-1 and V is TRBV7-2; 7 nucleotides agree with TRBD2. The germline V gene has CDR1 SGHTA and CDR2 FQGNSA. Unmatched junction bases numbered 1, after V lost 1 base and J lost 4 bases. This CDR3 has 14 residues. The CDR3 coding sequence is TGTGCCAGCAGCTTAGGGGGAGGGTACAATGAGCAGTTCTTC. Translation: CASSLGGGYNEQFF. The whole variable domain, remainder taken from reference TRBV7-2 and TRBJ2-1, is GAGVSQSPSNKVTEKGKDVELRCDPISGHTALYWYRQSLGQGLEFLIYFQGNSAPDKSGLPSDRFSAERTGGSVSTLTIQRTQQEDSAVYLCASSLGGGYNEQFFGPGTRLTVL.

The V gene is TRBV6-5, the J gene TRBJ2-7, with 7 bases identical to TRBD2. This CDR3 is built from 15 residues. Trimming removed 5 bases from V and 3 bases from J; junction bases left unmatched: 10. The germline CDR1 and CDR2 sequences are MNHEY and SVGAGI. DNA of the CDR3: TGTGCCAGCAGTCTTGACGGGGAGGGTTACTACGAGCAGTACTTC. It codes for CASSLDGEGYYEQYF.

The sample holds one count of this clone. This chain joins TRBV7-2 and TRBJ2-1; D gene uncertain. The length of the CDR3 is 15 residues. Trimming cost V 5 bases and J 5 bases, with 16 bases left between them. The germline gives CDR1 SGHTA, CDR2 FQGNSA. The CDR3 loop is CASSHGPYLNNEQFF. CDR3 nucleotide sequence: TGTGCCAGCAGCCACGGTCCCTACTTAAACAATGAGCAGTTCTTC.

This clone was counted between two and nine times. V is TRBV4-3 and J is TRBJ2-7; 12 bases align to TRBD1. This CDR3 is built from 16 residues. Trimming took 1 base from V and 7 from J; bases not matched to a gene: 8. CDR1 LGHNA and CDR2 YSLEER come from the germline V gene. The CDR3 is CASSQGRDRGQGEQYF. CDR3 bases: TGCGCCAGCAGCCAAGGTAGGGACAGGGGGCAGGGGGAGCAGTACTTC.

CDR3 amino acids: CASSHPLNTEAFF. DNA of the CDR3: TGCGCCAGCAGCCATCCATTGAACACTGAAGCTTTCTTT. This chain connects TRBV4-1 to TRBJ1-1; D uncertain. The CDR3 spans 13 residues. Trimming removed 3 bases at V and 0 bases at J, with 5 bases between. CDR1 is MGHRA, CDR2 YSYEKL, per germline.

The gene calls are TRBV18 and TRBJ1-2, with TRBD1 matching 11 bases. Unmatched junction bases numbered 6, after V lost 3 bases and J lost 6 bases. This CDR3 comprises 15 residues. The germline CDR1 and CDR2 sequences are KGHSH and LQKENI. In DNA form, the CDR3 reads TGTGCCAGCTCACCTATTGCGGACAGGGGGCATGGCTACACCTTC. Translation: CASSPIADRGHGYTF.

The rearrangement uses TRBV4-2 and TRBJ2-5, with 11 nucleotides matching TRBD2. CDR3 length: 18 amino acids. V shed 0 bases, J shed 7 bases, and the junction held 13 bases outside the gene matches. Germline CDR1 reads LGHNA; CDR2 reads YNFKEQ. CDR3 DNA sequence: TGTGCCAGCAGCCAAGAACCTTTGGGGACTAGCGGCCCCCGGACCCAGTACTTC. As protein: CASSQEPLGTSGPRTQYF.

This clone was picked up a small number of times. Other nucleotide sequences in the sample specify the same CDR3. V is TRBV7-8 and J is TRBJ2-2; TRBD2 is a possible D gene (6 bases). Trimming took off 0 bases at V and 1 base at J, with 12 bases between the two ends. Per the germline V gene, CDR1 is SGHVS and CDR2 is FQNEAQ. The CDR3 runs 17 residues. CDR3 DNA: TGTGCCAGCAGCTTAGCACCTAGCGTGCAGAACACCGGGGAGCTGTTTTTT. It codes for CASSLAPSVQNTGELFF.

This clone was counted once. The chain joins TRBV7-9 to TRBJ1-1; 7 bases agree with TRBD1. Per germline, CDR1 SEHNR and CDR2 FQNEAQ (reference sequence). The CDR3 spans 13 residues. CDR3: CSILPGGNTEAFF. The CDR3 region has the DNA TGTTCCATTCTCCCAGGGGGTAACACTGAAGCTTTCTTT.

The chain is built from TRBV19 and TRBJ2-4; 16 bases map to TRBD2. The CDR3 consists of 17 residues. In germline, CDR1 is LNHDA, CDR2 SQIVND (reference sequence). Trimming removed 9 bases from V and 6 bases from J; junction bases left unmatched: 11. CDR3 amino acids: CASRKSGTSGRVNIQYF. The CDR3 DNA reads TGTGCCAGCCGCAAGTCGGGGACTAGCGGGAGGGTAAACATTCAGTACTTC.

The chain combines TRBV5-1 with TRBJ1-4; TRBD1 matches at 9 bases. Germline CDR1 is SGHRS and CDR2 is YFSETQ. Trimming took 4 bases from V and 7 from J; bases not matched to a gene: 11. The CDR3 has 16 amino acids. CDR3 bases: TGCGCCAGCAGCCCTGAATTAGGGACAGGGATTGAAAAACTGTTTTTT. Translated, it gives CASSPELGTGIEKLFF.

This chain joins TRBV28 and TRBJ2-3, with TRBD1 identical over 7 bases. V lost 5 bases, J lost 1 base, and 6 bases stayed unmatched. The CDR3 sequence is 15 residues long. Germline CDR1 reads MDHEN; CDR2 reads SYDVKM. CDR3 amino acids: CASSPLGTGTDTQYF. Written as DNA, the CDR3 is TGTGCCAGCAGTCCACTCGGGACAGGCACAGATACGCAGTATTTT.

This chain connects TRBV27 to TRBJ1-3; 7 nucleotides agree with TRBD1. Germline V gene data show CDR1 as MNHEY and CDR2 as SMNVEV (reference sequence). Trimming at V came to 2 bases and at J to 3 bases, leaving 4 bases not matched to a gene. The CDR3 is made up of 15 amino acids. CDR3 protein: CASSLEGGYGNTIYF. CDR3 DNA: TGTGCCAGCAGTTTAGAAGGGGGCTATGGAAACACCATATATTTT.

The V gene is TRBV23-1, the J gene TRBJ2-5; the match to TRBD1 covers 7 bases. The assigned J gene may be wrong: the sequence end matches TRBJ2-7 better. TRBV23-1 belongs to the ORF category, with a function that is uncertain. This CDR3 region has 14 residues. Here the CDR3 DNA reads TGCGCCAGCAGTCGGGACAGCCCCTACTACGAGCAGTACTTC. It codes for CASSRDSPYYEQYF.

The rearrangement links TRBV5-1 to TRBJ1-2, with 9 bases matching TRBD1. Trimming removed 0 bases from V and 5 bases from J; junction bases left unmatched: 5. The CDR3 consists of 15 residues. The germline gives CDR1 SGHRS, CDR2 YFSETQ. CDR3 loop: CASSLGRTGEYGYTF. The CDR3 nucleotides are TGCGCCAGCAGCTTGGGGCGGACAGGGGAATATGGCTACACCTTC.

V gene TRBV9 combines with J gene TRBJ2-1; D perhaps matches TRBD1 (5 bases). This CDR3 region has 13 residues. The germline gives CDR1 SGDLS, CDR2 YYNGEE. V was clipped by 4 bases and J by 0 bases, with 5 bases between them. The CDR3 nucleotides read TGTGCCAGCAGCACAGGCTCCTACAATGAGCAGTTCTTC. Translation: CASSTGSYNEQFF.